The 20 T cell receptor beta chains in this list originate from one sample, sequenced in a study of T cell changes during pregnancy in multiple sclerosis. Data came from immunoSEQ multiplex PCR; TCRdb stores just in-frame clones and leaves some out. Among approximately 61,000 clones, nearly 90% were seen once, and the ten largest hold 1.5% to 2%. The sample consisted of peripheral blood, taken in the first trimester of pregnancy. The receptors originated from a female donor with multiple sclerosis, enrolled in a pregnancy study.

The chain couples TRBV7-2 to TRBJ2-5; 9 bases fit TRBD2. The junction had 8 bases not matched to a gene; V was cut back by 2 bases and J by 1 base. The germline CDR1 and CDR2 sequences are SGHTA and FQGNSA. This CDR3 contains 17 residues. The CDR3 sequence is CASSLIRLADPQETQYF. The CDR3 DNA follows: TGTGCCAGCAGCTTAATTCGACTAGCGGATCCCCAAGAGACCCAGTACTTC.

The chain combines TRBV30 with TRBJ2-7, with 7 bases fitting TRBD1. CDR3 length: 15 residues. CDR1 and CDR2 (germline): GTSNPN, SVGIG (reference sequence). Trimming at V came to 4 bases and at J to 4 bases, leaving 13 bases not matched to a gene. The CDR3 DNA reads TGTGCCTGGACTAATACGGGACAGAAAATTTACGAGCAGTACTTC. Translating it yields CAWTNTGQKIYEQYF.

For the CDR3, the DNA is TGTGCCAGCAGAGATCTAGGCACTGAAGCTTTCTTT. Protein: CASRDLGTEAFF. The chain is built from TRBV28 and TRBJ1-1; D not certain. This CDR3 spans 12 amino acids. V shed 6 bases and J shed 4 bases, with 9 bases lying between them. CDR1 is MDHEN and CDR2 is SYDVKM in the germline V gene.

The V gene is TRBV9, the J gene TRBJ2-3, with 13 nucleotides matching TRBD2. This CDR3 comprises 16 residues. The trim removed 3 bases at V and 5 bases at J, leaving 6 bases unmatched. Germline V CDR1 and CDR2: SGDLS, YYNGEE. This chain's CDR3 is CASSEGTSGKGDTQYF. The CDR3 nucleotides read TGTGCCAGCAGCGAGGGGACTAGCGGGAAGGGAGATACGCAGTATTTT.

The J gene is TRBJ2-7, the V gene TRBV18; 12 bases are a match to TRBD1. The CDR3 runs to 15 residues. Trimming cost V 6 bases and J 3 bases; bases outside gene matches: 6. CDR1 and CDR2 from the germline V gene are KGHSH and LQKENI. In DNA form, the CDR3 reads TGTGCCAGCTCCCCGGGGACAGGGGGCTTCTACGAGCAGTACTTC. As protein: CASSPGTGGFYEQYF.

V and J are TRBV4-3 and TRBJ2-7; D unclear. The CDR3 length is 14 residues. In germline, CDR1 is LGHNA, CDR2 YSLEER. V gave up 1 base and J gave up 1 base, with 8 bases separating them. The CDR3 coding sequence is TGCGCCAGCAGCCAAGTAATCCAGTCCTACGAGCAGTACTTC. Translation: CASSQVIQSYEQYF.

The J gene is TRBJ2-3, the V gene TRBV7-2; tentative D call: TRBD2 (6 bases). V shed 8 bases and J shed 2 bases, with 14 bases lying between them. The germline gives CDR1 SGHTA, CDR2 FQGNSA. The CDR3 is made up of 14 amino acids. Here the CDR3 reads CASGKAGSTDTQYF. Written as DNA, the CDR3 is TGTGCCAGCGGCAAGGCGGGGTCCACAGATACGCAGTATTTT.

This chain joins TRBV30 and TRBJ1-1; D is unclear. The V gene lost 0 bases and the J gene lost 0 bases, with 5 bases spanning the gap. Germline assignment: CDR1 GTSNPN and CDR2 SVGIG (reference sequence). The CDR3 is 13 amino acids. The CDR3 region has the DNA TGTGCCTGGAGTGTACTGATGAACACTGAAGCTTTCTTT. Its translation is CAWSVLMNTEAFF.

This chain joins TRBV4-1 and TRBJ1-2, with D possibly being TRBD1 (5 bases). Germline CDR1 reads MGHRA; CDR2 reads YSYEKL. The ends were cut back, 0 bases at V and 8 bases at J, with 13 bases in the middle. This CDR3 is 14 amino acids long. CDR3 residues: CASSQEGATGGYTF. DNA of the CDR3: TGCGCCAGCAGCCAAGAAGGGGCGACTGGCGGCTACACCTTC.

This clone was recorded only once. The chain recombines TRBV7-9 with TRBJ1-2, with 12 bases matching TRBD1. CDR1 SEHNR and CDR2 FQNEAQ come from the germline V gene (reference sequence). The CDR3 extends over 16 amino acids. J lost 7 bases, V lost 5 bases, and 11 bases had no gene match. This CDR3 reads CASSPRGDRGRGGYTF. The CDR3 nucleotides are TGTGCCAGCAGCCCGAGGGGGGACAGGGGGCGAGGTGGCTACACCTTC. Complete variable domain (other parts from reference TRBV7-9 and TRBJ1-2): DTGVSQNPRHKITKRGQNVTFRCDPISEHNRLYWYRQTLGQGPEFLTYFQNEAQLEKSRLLSDRFSAERPKGSFSTLEIQRTEQGDSAMYLCASSPRGDRGRGGYTFGSGTRLTVV.

The J gene is TRBJ2-3, the V gene TRBV6-5; TRBD1 agrees at 8 bases. Germline assignment: CDR1 MNHEY and CDR2 SVGAGI. Unmatched junction bases numbered 4, after V lost 5 bases and J lost 3 bases. The CDR3 has 14 residues. Here the CDR3 reads CASSPRTGTDTQYF. The CDR3 DNA reads TGTGCCAGCAGTCCCCGGACAGGGACAGATACGCAGTATTTT.

V usage is TRBV29-1 and J usage is TRBJ2-2; possibly TRBD2 for D (5 bases). The CDR3 sequence is 16 residues long. The V end lost 1 base, the J end lost 1 base, and 13 bases lay between the germline ends. The germline V gene encodes CDR1 SQVTM and CDR2 ANQGSEA. The chain's CDR3 is CSVEGVGGLNTGELFF. Here the CDR3 DNA reads TGCAGCGTTGAAGGGGTTGGAGGACTGAACACCGGGGAGCTGTTTTTT.

This chain uses TRBV4-2 with TRBJ1-2, with D possibly TRBD1 on 6 matching bases. CDR1 is LGHNA, CDR2 YNFKEQ, per germline. The CDR3 is 14 amino acids. Between the trimmed V and J ends, which lost 0 bases and 4 bases, there was a span of 9 bases. The CDR3 loop is CASSQDQGTYGYTF. The CDR3 nucleotides read TGTGCCAGCAGCCAAGATCAGGGGACCTATGGCTACACCTTC.

The chain recombines TRBV2 with TRBJ2-5; 8 bases align to TRBD1. Germline V gives CDR1 SNHLY, CDR2 FYNNEI. V shed 6 bases, J shed 2 bases, and the junction held 5 bases outside the gene matches. This CDR3 has 14 residues. CDR3 in amino acids: CASRPGQGQETQYF. In nucleotides, the CDR3 is TGTGCCAGCAGGCCCGGACAGGGACAAGAGACCCAGTACTTC.

J is TRBJ1-5 and V is TRBV19; D not resolved. Trimming removed 11 bases at V and 6 bases at J, with 17 bases between. Germline V gives CDR1 LNHDA, CDR2 SQIVND (reference sequence). The CDR3 covers 13 residues. CDR3 sequence: CASKDFSGQPQHF. The CDR3 region has the DNA TGTGCCTCCAAGGATTTTAGCGGTCAGCCCCAGCATTTT.

The V call is TRBV29-1, the J call TRBJ2-1; D remains ambiguous. The CDR3 is made up of 14 amino acids. Trimming cost V 4 bases and J 7 bases, with 17 bases left between them. In germline, CDR1 is SQVTM, CDR2 ANQGSEA. CDR3 nucleotide sequence: TGCAGCGTTGGCAGGATTTTAAGTCGGAATGAGCAGTTCTTC. Translation gives CSVGRILSRNEQFF.

The V gene is TRBV6-1, the J gene TRBJ2-7; D perhaps matches TRBD1 (5 bases). The CDR3 totals 14 residues. Germline V gene sequence: CDR1 MNHNS, CDR2 SASEGT. V lost 2 bases to trimming and J lost 2 bases, with 10 bases between them. The CDR3 sequence is CASSELTGTYEQYF. CDR3 in DNA: TGTGCCAGCAGTGAACTCACAGGTACCTACGAGCAGTACTTC.

The gene calls are TRBV30 and TRBJ1-2, with D uncertain. The V and J ends lost 5 bases and 2 bases respectively, with 6 bases between them. Germline assignment: CDR1 GTSNPN and CDR2 SVGIG (reference sequence). This CDR3 has 11 amino acids. This CDR3 reads CAWGQNYGYTF. The CDR3 bases are TGTGCCTGGGGGCAGAACTATGGCTACACCTTC.

Only a few counts were recorded for this clone. This rearrangement joins TRBV27 to TRBJ1-2; D not certain. V lost 6 bases to trimming and J lost 0 bases, with 11 bases between them. This CDR3 contains 14 residues. The V gene's germline CDR1 is MNHEY and CDR2 SMNVEV (reference sequence). The CDR3, as DNA: TGTGCCAGCAGCGAGAAGTCCGCTAACTATGGCTACACCTTC. Translated: CASSEKSANYGYTF.

V gene TRBV28 combines with J gene TRBJ1-2; D is possibly TRBD1 (5 bases). This CDR3 has 13 residues. The germline V and J ends were trimmed by 2 bases and 8 bases, with 12 bases remaining between them. In germline, CDR1 is MDHEN, CDR2 SYDVKM. The CDR3: CASSLLQGSGYTF. As DNA, the CDR3 is TGTGCCAGCAGTTTACTTCAGGGAAGCGGCTACACCTTC.